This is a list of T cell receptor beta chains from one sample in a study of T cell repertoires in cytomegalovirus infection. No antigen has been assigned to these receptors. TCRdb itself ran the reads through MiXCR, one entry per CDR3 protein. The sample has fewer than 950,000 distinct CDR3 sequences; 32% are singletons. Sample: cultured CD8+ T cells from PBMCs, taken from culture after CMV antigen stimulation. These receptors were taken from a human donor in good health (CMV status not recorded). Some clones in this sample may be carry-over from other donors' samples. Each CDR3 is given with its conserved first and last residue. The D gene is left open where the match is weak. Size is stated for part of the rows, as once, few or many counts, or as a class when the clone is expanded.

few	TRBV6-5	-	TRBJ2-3	TGTGCCACCCGTCGGGCATCTGTAGACCTATCGCCTAGCACAGATACGCAGTATTTT	CATRRASVDLSPSTDTQYF
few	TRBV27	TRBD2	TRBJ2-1	TGTGCCAGCAGTTTGAGCGGGGGGGGCCGGAGTGAGCAGTTCTTC	CASSLSGGGRSEQFF
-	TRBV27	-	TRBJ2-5	TGTGCCAGCAGTTCGCCCGGACTACCTCAAGAGACCCAGTACTTC	CASSSPGLPQETQYF
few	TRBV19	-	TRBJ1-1	TGTGCCAGTAAACTCTTAGGAGGGGCCGCTGAAGCTTTCTTT	CASKLLGGAAEAFF
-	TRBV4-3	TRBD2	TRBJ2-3	TGCGCCAGCAGCCAAAATTCGGCGGGGGGGAGGAGTTTGACAGATACGCAGTATTTT	CASSQNSAGGRSLTDTQYF
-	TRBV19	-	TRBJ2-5	TGTGCCAGTAGTATAGCTTCGGGGCCCCTCCAAGAGACCCAGTACTTC	CASSIASGPLQETQYF
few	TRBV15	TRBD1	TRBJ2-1	TGTGCCACCAGCTCCCGGGACAGGGGTCCAAGGGGGCAGTTCTTC	CATSSRDRGPRGQFF
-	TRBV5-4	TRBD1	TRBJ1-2	TGTGCCAGCAGTCTGGACAGGGGACTTTACTATGGCTACACCTTC	CASSLDRGLYYGYTF
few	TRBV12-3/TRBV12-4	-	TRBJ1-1	TGTGCCAGCAGTCCAGGGACGGTCTACACTGAAGCTTTCTTT	CASSPGTVYTEAFF
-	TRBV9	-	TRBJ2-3	TGTGCCAGCAGCGCTGAGGATTGGGGCACAGATACGCAGTATTTT	CASSAEDWGTDTQYF
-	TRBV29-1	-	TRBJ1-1	TGCAGCGTTGAAGATTTATGGACAGACTGGGGCACGACTGAAGCTTTCTTT	CSVEDLWTDWGTTEAFF
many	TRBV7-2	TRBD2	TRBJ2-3	TGTGCCAGCAGCCTCAGACTAGCGGAGAGCACAGATACGCAGTATTTT	CASSLRLAESTDTQYF
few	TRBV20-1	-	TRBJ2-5	TGCAGTGCTACTAACAATTATCCCCTTCAAGAGACCCAGTACTTC	CSATNNYPLQETQYF
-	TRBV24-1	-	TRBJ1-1	TGTGCCACCAGTGACCGACGGGCGAACACTGAAGCTTTCTTT	CATSDRRANTEAFF
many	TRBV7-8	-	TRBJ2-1	TGTGCCAGCAGCTTACTAGGGTACAATGAGCAGTTCTTC	CASSLLGYNEQFF
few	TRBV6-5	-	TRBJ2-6	TGTGCCAGCAGTTACCTGACGAGTGAATTCTCTGGGGCCAACGTCCTGACTTTC	CASSYLTSEFSGANVLTF
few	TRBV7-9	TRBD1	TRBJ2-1	TGTGCCAGCAGCTGGCTGGGACAGAACAATGAGCAGTTCTTC	CASSWLGQNNEQFF
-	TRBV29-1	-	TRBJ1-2	TGCAGCGTTGAAAGGGATAACGACTACTATGGCTACACCTTC	CSVERDNDYYGYTF
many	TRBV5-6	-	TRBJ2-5	TGTGCCAGCAGCTTGGAGGAGGGACCCTGGGAGACCCAGTACTTC	CASSLEEGPWETQYF
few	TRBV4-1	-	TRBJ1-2	TGCGCCAGCAGCCAAGCCCACGGGTCTCCCCCATATGGCTACACCTTC	CASSQAHGSPPYGYTF
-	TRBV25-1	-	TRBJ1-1	TGTGCCAGCAGTGAACTCGAGAGGACTGAAGCTTTCTTT	CASSELERTEAFF
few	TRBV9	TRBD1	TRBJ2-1	TGTGCCAGCACCGGGACAGGGGTAAATGAGCAGTTCTTC	CASTGTGVNEQFF
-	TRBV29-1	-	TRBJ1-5	TGCAGCGTTTCCCGGGACTTGACTCAGCCCCAGCATTTT	CSVSRDLTQPQHF
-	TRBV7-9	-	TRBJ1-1	TGTGCCAGCAGCTCGGACAGCGCCTTCACTGAAGCTTTCTTT	CASSSDSAFTEAFF
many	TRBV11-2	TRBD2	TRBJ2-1	TGTGCCAGCAGCTTAGAGCGGGGGGGGTACAATGAGCAGTTCTTC	CASSLERGGYNEQFF
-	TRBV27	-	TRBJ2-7	TGTGCCAGCAGTTTTCGCAGGAGATCCTCCTACGAGCAGTACTTC	CASSFRRRSSYEQYF
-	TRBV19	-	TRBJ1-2	TGTGCCAGTAGTATCGGGACCTTCTATGGCTACACCTTC	CASSIGTFYGYTF
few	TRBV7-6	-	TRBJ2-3	TGTGCCAGCAGCCGTAAGGGGGGCACAGATACGCAGTATTTT	CASSRKGGTDTQYF
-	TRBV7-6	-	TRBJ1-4	-	CASSFGPGHNEKLFF
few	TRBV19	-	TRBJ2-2	TGTGCCAGTAGTATTGAGGGTGCGAACACCGGGGAGCTGTTTTTT	CASSIEGANTGELFF
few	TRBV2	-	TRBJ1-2	TGTGCCAGCAGTGAAGACAGGCGCTATGGCTACACCTTC	CASSEDRRYGYTF
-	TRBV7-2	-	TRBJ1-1	TGTGCCAGCAGCTTGAATCAGGGGATGAACACTGAAGCTTTCTTT	CASSLNQGMNTEAFF
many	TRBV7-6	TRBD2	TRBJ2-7	TGTGCCAGCAGCTCGCGGGAGGGTACCTACGAGCAGTACTTC	CASSSREGTYEQYF
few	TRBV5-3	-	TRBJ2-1	TGTGCCAGCAGCTTGCCCAGCGGATTCTACAATGAGCAGTTCTTC	CASSLPSGFYNEQFF
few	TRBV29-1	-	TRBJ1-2	TGCAGCAGCCGTGCCGACTCCCCAGGAAACTATGGCTACACCTTC	CSSRADSPGNYGYTF
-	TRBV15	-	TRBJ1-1	TGTGCCACCAGCAAATTTAGGGAGGGGAACACTGAAGCTTTCTTT	CATSKFREGNTEAFF
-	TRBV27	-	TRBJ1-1	TGTGCCAACAGAACTATTACCGACGGGTTGAACACTGAAGCTTTCTTT	CANRTITDGLNTEAFF
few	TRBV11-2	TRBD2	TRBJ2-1	TGTGCCAGCAGCTTAAGTCGGCTAGCGGGTTTCAATGAGCAGTTCTTC	CASSLSRLAGFNEQFF
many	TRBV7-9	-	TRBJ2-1	TGTGCCAGCAGCGCCCGGGACAAGACCTACAATGAGCAGTTCTTC	CASSARDKTYNEQFF
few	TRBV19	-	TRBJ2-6	TGTGCCAGTAGTTCTGGGGGCGTGGCCAACGTCCTGACTTTC	CASSSGGVANVLTF
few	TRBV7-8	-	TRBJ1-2	TGTGCCAGCGGCCAAGGGGTAAAAGGCTACACCTTC	CASGQGVKGYTF
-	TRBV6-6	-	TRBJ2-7	TGTGCCAGCAGTTACTCGAAATCACCTCAGGGCGAGCAGTACTTC	CASSYSKSPQGEQYF
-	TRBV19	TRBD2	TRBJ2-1	TGTGCCAGTAGTCAAGCGGGGGTCGTATACAATGAGCAGTTCTTC	CASSQAGVVYNEQFF
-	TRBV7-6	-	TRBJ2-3	TGTGCCAGCAGCTTGGACAGAGAAGGTAATACGCAGTATTTT	CASSLDREGNTQYF
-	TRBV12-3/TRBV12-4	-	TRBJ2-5	TGTGCCAGCAGTTTAGTCGTTAAGGCTAGTCAACAACAAGAGACCCAGTACTTC	CASSLVVKASQQQETQYF
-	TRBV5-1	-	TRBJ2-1	TGCGCCAGCAGCCCCCCAGGGAAATACAATGAGCAGTTCTTC	CASSPPGKYNEQFF